This section outlines one TCR beta chain sequence together with its context. Its antigen target is currently unknown. No qualities accompany the bases; no much larger clone lies one base away. Preparation of the library involved PCR. DNA from cultured CD4+ T cells was subjected to TCR sequencing with the Oncomine TCR Beta short-read assay at the Johns Hopkins FTIC core. The QIAamp micro DNA kit was used to extract genomic DNA from the cultured CD4+ T cells. Oncomine TCR Beta libraries made from cultured CD4+ T cells were pooled using unique dual indexes and sequenced on an Illumina iSeq 100. On the study's bioinformatics: Non-productive sequences were removed, and CDR3s that did not start with C, did not end with F or W, or were shorter than 7 amino acids were discarded. Antigen-specific clonotypes were identified using the MANAFEST web application through comparison of peptide-stimulated wells with reference and other culture wells. To be called positive, a clone needed an FDR below 0.05, an odds ratio above 5, and a productive frequency above 0.1% in at least two of three replicate wells. A clonotype was classed as cross-reactive if the clonotype showed significant expansion both in SARS-CoV-2 spike wells and in at least one common cold coronavirus spike condition. Using R version 3.6.1, CDR3 homology was evaluated through Levenshtein distances (stringdist) along with unrooted phylogenetic trees (ape). The raw public data were reprocessed by TCRdb itself: fastp quality trimming at Q25, MiXCR clonotype calling, in-frame beta chains only. When rows share a CDR3 protein, they turn into one entry using the most common DNA and genes. The V and J calls were not made by the authors but by TCRdb's processing. The sample records some 5,200 distinct CDR3 sequences, around 25% of which are singletons. The leading ten clones occupy less than 25% of the sample.

The data stem from a study of vaccination and CD4 T cells after COVID-19 (dated 2022 in TCRdb). For the study in its entirety: Convalescent patients had a positive SARS-CoV-2 result on nasal swab PCR, and of these patients, several had mild disease and one had severe disease. Post-vaccine blood samples were obtained a median of approximately 74 days after the second vaccine dose, with a range of about 14 to 241 days. The convalescent cohort comprised six males and four females, including two Hispanic individuals, seven Caucasians, two Asians and one multiracial person. Each participant got two doses of either the Pfizer-BioNTech BNT162b2 vaccine (n=8) or the Moderna mRNA-1273 vaccine (n=2). Control cultures received a CEFX viral epitope pool as the positive control, an HIV-1 Nef peptide pool as the negative control, or no peptide. Post-COVID blood samples were collected from convalescent patients a median of around 96 days after diagnosis, with a range of about 35 to 170 days. In around 9 COVID-19 convalescent patients and a few infection-naive healthy vaccine recipients, researchers compared the spike-specific CD4+ TCR repertoire from before mRNA vaccination with the repertoire from after. Overlapping spike peptide pools from SARS-CoV-2 and from the common cold coronaviruses HCoV-NL63, HCoV-OC43 and HCoV-229E were used as culture stimuli. Study-wide findings and limitations: Of the vaccine-specific clones in convalescent patients, 304 of 307, or nearly all, reacted only to SARS-CoV-2 spike and did not cross-react with common cold coronaviruses. In convalescent patients, a median 86.3% of post-vaccine SARS-CoV-2-reactive clones were detected only after vaccination, and vaccine-specific priming was suggested by this finding. The median number of SARS-CoV-2-reactive clonotypes rose from around 22 after infection to about 40 after vaccination, but the change was not significant. The study included relatively few convalescent patients and did not analyze early timepoints after natural infection.

What this sample's treatment or condition label stands for: roughly 10-day PBMC culture with coronavirus spike peptide pools or control peptides (ViraFEST assay). The ViraFEST assay, used in the study, expanded antigen-specific T cells with peptide pools and then identified the expanded clonotypes through TCR sequencing. Positive SARS-CoV-2 PCR tests in the convalescent patients dated from March to December 2020, before Alpha, Beta and Delta variants emerged in the United States. Each well held 2.2 million or so PBMCs cultured in IMDM containing approximately 5% human AB serum and 10 IU/ml IL-2, with about 9.1 ug/ml peptide pools added. Half of the culture medium was replaced with fresh IL-2-containing medium on days 3 and 7. After 10 to 11 days of culture, CD4+ T cells were isolated by negative selection with the EasySep CD4+ T cell isolation kit. Ficoll-Paque Plus gradient centrifugation was used to isolate PBMCs from whole blood, and the isolated PBMCs were then either used fresh or cryopreserved at -140C. Each culture condition was generally run in triplicate wells.

The TCR was taken from a human donor who had recovered from COVID-19. Sample: CD4+ T cells from blood, cultured in vitro, taken after SARS-CoV-2 vaccination.

CDR3 protein: CASLAQGYLGYTF. The nucleotides are TGTGCCAGCTTAGCCCAGGGTTATCTTGGCTACACCTTC. This sequence uses TRBV2 and TRBJ1-2; a tentative D call is TRBD1 (5 bases match). From a lookup of the germline V gene, CDR1 and CDR2 are SNHLY and FYNNEI. From the cysteine through the phenylalanine, the CDR3 covers 13 amino acids. Here the CDR3 DNA is all that survives: 39 bases in frame from base 1. The germline ends are 17 bases apart after V is trimmed by 8 bases and J by 7 bases. The full variable domain, with segments outside the CDR3 supplied by the reference TRBV2 and TRBJ1-2 proteins, appears as EPEVTQTPSHQVTQMGQEVILRCVPISNHLYFYWYRQILGQKVEFLVSFYNNEISEKSEIFDDQFSVERPDGSNFTLKIRSTKLEDSAMYFCASLAQGYLGYTFGSGTRLTVV.